This paragraph covers one TCR beta chain sequence. The antigen is unknown. Per germline, CDR1 MDHEN and CDR2 SYDVKM. The CDR3 spans 14 residues. Trimming shortened V by 5 bases and J by 3 bases, and 13 bases separated the two germline ends. This specimen comes from a study of cytotoxic CD8 clonotypes in ibrutinib-treated CLL. The overall study: Across the patients, approximately 10 were relapsed/refractory, over 14 treatment-naive and 17 to 18 IGHV unmutated. Regarding the study as a whole: Circulating CD8+ T-cell counts were tracked by baseline clonality, which exceeded that of age-matched healthy donors. Under therapy, public clonotypes either contracted or stayed stable, and they were uncommon. Sampling times (in sustained-remission versus progressing patients) were not the same.

TCRdb's copy holds only in-frame clones and misses some; the assay was immunoSEQ multiplex PCR. This table has roughly 16,000 clones, roughly 68% appearing once. This sequence originates from a human donor with chronic lymphocytic leukemia. J is TRBJ1-1 and V is TRBV28; a possible D gene is TRBD1 (5 bases). Sequencing was performed on PBMCs, taken before ibrutinib treatment. The chain's CDR3 is CASSLRDLYTEAFF. DNA of the CDR3: TGTGCCAGCAGTCTCCGGGACCTATACACTGAAGCTTTCTTT.